This T cell receptor (beta chain) was identified during a study of blood T cell repertoires in COVID-19. The overall study: COVID-19 samples collected from the United States, Italy and Spain covered acute and convalescent phases. PBMCs, B-cell-depleted T cells, or T cells were the source of the cDNA or gDNA that made up the material.

Method: immunoSEQ multiplex PCR; TCRdb's copy keeps in-frame clones and lacks some. The sample holds more than 250,000 clones, about 82% seen once. There are 13 residues in the CDR3. Trimming at V came to 8 bases and at J to 4 bases, leaving 5 bases not matched to a gene. Germline V gene sequence: CDR1 SEHNR, CDR2 FQNEAQ (reference sequence). Sequenced sample: peripheral blood. This clonotype was obtained from a woman aged 45-60 years with acute or convalescent COVID-19. J is TRBJ2-5 and V is TRBV7-9; TRBD2 agrees at 9 bases. DNA for the CDR3: TGTGCCAGCCTAGCGGGAAGCCCAGAGACCCAGTACTTC. Protein product: CASLAGSPETQYF.